This T cell receptor beta chain was obtained from a study of blood T cell repertoires in COVID-19 (TCRdb year 2020). With regard to the full study: The collaborator samples originated in the United States, Italy and Spain and spanned the acute and convalescent phases of COVID-19. The prospective study material was composed of cDNA or gDNA derived from T cells, B-cell-depleted T cells, or PBMCs. Subjects who had been exposed to COVID-19, were actively infected with it, or had recovered from it provided the deeply sampled blood TCRbeta repertoires that made up the dataset. A freely available public database, intended as a resource for researchers studying the immune response to SARS-CoV-2, is where the repertoires were released. Samples came from the ongoing ImmuneRACE study (first 160 participants) plus 1,254 subjects from 6 global collaborators. Sample metadata almost always included a de-identified subject ID, COVID-19 status, age in years and sex. Where available, HLA class I and class II types were taken from metadata supplied by the sample provider and were not determined by assay-based typing.

The collaborating institutions used their own protocols to collect whole blood in K2EDTA tubes. For TCRbeta analysis, collaborator samples were shipped as frozen whole blood, as isolated PBMCs, or as DNA extracted from either sample type. Sequences MNHNS (CDR1) and SASEGT (CDR2) are obtained from the germline V gene. Trimming at the junction amounts to 3 bases on V and 2 bases on J, and the germline ends lie 10 bases apart. Reading from cysteine to phenylalanine, the CDR3 counts 14 amino acids. The retained sequence is limited to the CDR3, 42 bases, with the frame set at the first base. Worth noting for this clone: Its target antigen remains unknown. Base qualities are not at hand, and no much larger clone is one base apart.

The immunoSEQ Assay, a bias-controlled multiplex PCR, was used to amplify TCRbeta CDR3 regions from genomic DNA. As for the original processing: The number of nucleated cells in each sample was estimated from the amplification of reference gene primers within the assay. To quantify the absolute abundance of each unique TCRbeta CDR3 rearrangement, sequence reads were collapsed and filtered. For each sample, productive Simpson clonality was calculated as the square root of Simpson's diversity index across productive rearrangements. TCRdb provides this immuneACCESS table in a form limited to in-frame rearrangements. Some clones are lacking; in checked studies, under half of them reflect an unresolved V gene, and why the rest are absent is not known. That table gives V, J and clone size, and the DNA gave D and trimming. Present in this sample are 35,000 or so clones, approximately 80% of which were seen just once. The top ten constitute about 42% of the sample.

What the study reported, not specific to this receptor: Clinical and demographic metadata were provided uncurated, with the amount varying by source and participant.

Rearrangement joined TRBV6-1 to TRBJ1-2; the D gene cannot be resolved reliably. The sequence derives from a human donor in a cohort sampled during active or convalescent COVID-19. The donor label of this sample is uncertain. Sequencing input: peripheral blood. The sequenced DNA is TGTGCCAGCAGTGAGAGGGCGGCAAACTATGGCTACACCTTC. It encodes CASSERAANYGYTF.